These 21 T cell receptor beta chains share one sample of origin, sequenced in a study of cytomegalovirus exposure and HLA in healthy donors. In the PCR, 60 Vbeta and 13 Jbeta primers were used. Profiled with immunoSEQ multiplex PCR; TCRdb holds only in-frame clones, not every one. In the table there are some 130,000 clones, more than 75% of which are singletons. The sequenced material came from PBMCs. Receptors were obtained from a man in his thirties or forties in good health and CMV-seronegative.

This clone was picked up one time. The chain links TRBV29-1 to TRBJ2-7; 7 bases are shared with TRBD1. This CDR3 spans 14 amino acids. V lost 5 bases and J lost 1; bases outside the gene matches: 8. Germline assignment: CDR1 SQVTM and CDR2 ANQGSEA. The CDR3 nucleotides read TGCAGCGTTTGGGAGACAGGGATTTCCTACGAGCAGTACTTC. The encoded protein is CSVWETGISYEQYF.

The gene calls are TRBV18 and TRBJ2-7; possibly TRBD2 for D (7 bases). V lost 10 bases, J lost 0 bases, and 19 bases lay in between. This CDR3 is built from 15 residues. Germline V lookup: CDR1 KGHSH, CDR2 LQKENI. CDR3 nucleotide sequence: TGTGCCACCCGGGGGGACAACCAGAGCTCCTACGAGCAGTACTTC. Translated: CATRGDNQSSYEQYF.

The CDR3 DNA reads TGTGCCAGCAGCCCGAGGACAGGGCAGAATGGCTACACCTTC. Translation gives CASSPRTGQNGYTF. The chain combines TRBV2 with TRBJ1-2, with 8 bases matching TRBD1. The trim removed 6 bases at V and 6 bases at J, leaving 9 bases unmatched. This CDR3 spans 14 amino acids. In germline, CDR1 is SNHLY, CDR2 FYNNEI.

J is TRBJ1-2 and V is TRBV10-3; D is possibly TRBD1 (5 bases). The V gene lost 6 bases and the J gene lost 0 bases, with 8 bases spanning the gap. The CDR3 spans 13 residues. CDR1 is ENHRY, CDR2 SYGVKD, per germline. The CDR3 region is CAIRVDTNYGYTF. CDR3 nucleotide sequence: TGTGCCATCAGGGTGGACACTAACTATGGCTACACCTTC.

On this clone itself: One end of the junction is discordant with germline, which a read error may explain. The CDR3 nucleotides are TGTTCCAGCAGCCCCCCAGGTAGGGGACAGTTCTTC. This encodes CSSSPPGRGQFF. The V and J genes are TRBV7-9 and TRBJ2-1; tentative D call: TRBD1 (5 bases). The germline V gene encodes CDR1 SEHNR and CDR2 FQNEAQ (reference sequence). This CDR3 comprises 12 residues.

The V gene is TRBV6-1, the J gene TRBJ2-3; no clear D gene. With 2 bases removed from V and 3 bases from J, the gap between germline ends came to 9 bases. The CDR3 runs to 14 residues. The V gene's germline CDR1 is MNHNS and CDR2 SASEGT. CDR3 amino acids: CASSESGRTDTQYF. CDR3 nucleotides: TGTGCCAGCAGTGAAAGTGGCAGGACAGATACGCAGTATTTT.

V gene TRBV19 combines with J gene TRBJ1-5; no clear D gene. Trimming cost V 1 base and J 0 bases, with 10 bases left between them. Germline V CDR1 and CDR2: LNHDA, SQIVND (reference sequence). The CDR3 totals 16 residues. The CDR3 region is CASSIGSDYSNQPQHF. CDR3 in DNA: TGTGCCAGTAGTATAGGTTCAGACTATAGCAATCAGCCCCAGCATTTT.

There are a few counts of this clone. The rearrangement links TRBV28 to TRBJ1-5, with D uncertain. Trimming removed 4 bases from V and 4 bases from J, with 8 bases in between. The germline CDR1 and CDR2 sequences are MDHEN and SYDVKM. This CDR3 has 13 amino acids. CDR3 nucleotides: TGTGCCAGCAGTTCCCTCTTAAATCAGCCCCAGCATTTT. Its translation: CASSSLLNQPQHF. The full variable domain, completed using reference TRBV28 and TRBJ1-5, is DVKVTQSSRYLVKRTGEKVFLECVQDMDHENMFWYRQDPGLGLRLIYFSYDVKMKEKGDIPEGYSVSREKKERFSLILESASTNQTSMYLCASSSLLNQPQHFGDGTRLSIL.

The rearrangement uses TRBV6-5 and TRBJ1-2; a possible D gene is TRBD1 (6 bases). From germline, CDR1 is MNHEY and CDR2 SVGAGI. This CDR3 is 15 amino acids long. V shed 2 bases and J shed 0 bases, with 10 bases lying between them. This chain's CDR3 is CASSYAYRANYGYTF. The CDR3 DNA reads TGTGCCAGCAGTTACGCCTACAGGGCTAACTATGGCTACACCTTC.

The chain links TRBV13 to TRBJ2-3, with TRBD2 matching over 7 bases. Losses at the gene ends were 6 bases for V and 6 bases for J; bases not matched to a gene: 6. This CDR3 comprises 13 residues. The germline V gene encodes CDR1 PRHDT and CDR2 FYEKMQ (reference sequence). CDR3 sequence reads: CASRTGGLDTQYF. The CDR3 DNA follows: TGTGCCAGCAGGACGGGGGGTTTGGATACGCAGTATTTT. The full variable domain, in which reference TRBV13 and TRBJ2-3 provide the parts outside the CDR3, is AAGVIQSPRHLIKEKRETATLKCYPIPRHDTVYWYQQGPGQDPQFLISFYEKMQSDKGSIPDRFSAQQFSDYHSELNMSSLELGDSALYFCASRTGGLDTQYFGPGTRLTVL.

The rearrangement links TRBV28 to TRBJ2-7; 7 positions agree with TRBD2. The CDR3 length is 15 residues. Per germline, CDR1 MDHEN and CDR2 SYDVKM. V shed 5 bases and J 2 bases; nucleotides not matched to a gene: 9. The CDR3 spells CASSADGRAPYEQYF. The DNA of the CDR3 is TGTGCCAGCAGTGCCGATGGGAGGGCCCCCTACGAGCAGTACTTC.

For the CDR3, the DNA is TGTGCCAGCTCACCCCCGGGACTTACCACAGATACGCAGTATTTT. Translating it yields CASSPPGLTTDTQYF. This rearrangement joins TRBV18 to TRBJ2-3; weak D call: TRBD2 (6 bases). From germline, CDR1 is KGHSH and CDR2 LQKENI. V lost 3 bases and J lost 2, with 12 bases in between. CDR3 size: 15 residues. Complete variable domain (other parts from reference TRBV18 and TRBJ2-3): NAGVMQNPRHLVRRRGQEARLRCSPMKGHSHVYWYRQLPEEGLKFMVYLQKENIIDESGMPKERFSAEFPKEGPSILRIQQVVRGDSAAYFCASSPPGLTTDTQYFGPGTRLTVL.

This chain uses TRBV7-2 with TRBJ1-1; D is unclear. The V gene's germline CDR1 is SGHTA and CDR2 FQGNSA. The CDR3 length is 12 residues. Trimming shortened V by 5 bases and J by 8 bases, and 12 bases separated the two germline ends. This CDR3 is CASSRGVEEAFF. The DNA of the CDR3 is TGTGCCAGCAGCCGTGGTGTTGAGGAAGCTTTCTTT.

The CDR3 region is CASSVVGTSGRGETQYF. The CDR3 nucleotides are TGTGCCAGCAGCGTAGTGGGGACTAGCGGGAGGGGAGAGACCCAGTACTTC. This chain links TRBV9 with TRBJ2-5; 16 nucleotides match TRBD2. V trimming: 0 bases; J trimming: 4 bases; junction bases outside the gene matches: 3. This CDR3 spans 17 amino acids. The germline CDR1 and CDR2 sequences are SGDLS and YYNGEE.

The chain is built from TRBV28 and TRBJ2-2; perhaps TRBD2 as D (5 bases). Germline V gene sequence: CDR1 MDHEN, CDR2 SYDVKM. The V and J ends lost 5 bases and 7 bases respectively, with 11 bases between them. This CDR3 contains 13 residues. CDR3 sequence reads: CASSTRGGGELFF. The CDR3 DNA reads TGTGCCAGCAGTACTAGAGGAGGCGGGGAGCTGTTTTTT.

This chain joins TRBV4-2 and TRBJ2-2; 15 nucleotides align to TRBD2. The CDR3 has 17 amino acids. The ends lost 4 bases at V and 7 bases at J; junction bases unmatched: 7. CDR1 and CDR2 (germline): LGHNA, YNFKEQ. The CDR3 loop is CASSRGLAGGGDGELFF. CDR3 nucleotide sequence: TGTGCCAGCAGCCGCGGACTAGCGGGAGGGGGGGACGGGGAGCTGTTTTTT.

This chain joins TRBV28 and TRBJ2-7; no firm D call. V lost 9 bases and J 4 bases, leaving 19 bases between the germline ends. This CDR3 has 14 residues. CDR1 MDHEN and CDR2 SYDVKM come from the germline V gene. The CDR3, as DNA: TGTGCCAGTGCCCGGGTAGGCCGCGGATACGAGCAGTACTTC. Its protein is CASARVGRGYEQYF.

This chain connects TRBV27 to TRBJ2-1; 9 bases fit TRBD1. J was trimmed by 7 bases and V by 6 bases; bases with no gene match: 10. The CDR3 has 15 residues. The V gene's germline CDR1 is MNHEY and CDR2 SMNVEV (reference sequence). This CDR3 is CASSPGTGRYNEQFF. CDR3 nucleotide sequence: TGTGCCAGCAGCCCCGGGACAGGGAGGTATAATGAGCAGTTCTTC.

The table lists this clone with a count of one. For the CDR3, the DNA is TGTGCCTTCTCCGGGGGACAGGGGCTCTCGGAGACCCAGTACTTC. Its translation is CAFSGGQGLSETQYF. This chain links TRBV5-3 with TRBJ2-5; 10 bases align to TRBD1. TRBV5-3 is an ORF, with its function uncertain. The CDR3 is 15 residues long. Unmatched junction bases numbered 14, after V lost 10 bases and J lost 5 bases.

This rearrangement joins TRBV7-9 to TRBJ1-4, with D possibly being TRBD1 (6 bases). This CDR3 is 12 amino acids long. With 5 bases removed from V and 6 bases from J, the gap between germline ends came to 7 bases. Germline V gene sequence: CDR1 SEHNR, CDR2 FQNEAQ (reference sequence). The CDR3 reads CASSRTDEKLFF. CDR3 nucleotide sequence: TGTGCCAGCAGCCGGACAGATGAAAAACTGTTTTTT. Full variable domain (remainder filled in from reference TRBV7-9 and TRBJ1-4): DTGVSQNPRHKITKRGQNVTFRCDPISEHNRLYWYRQTLGQGPEFLTYFQNEAQLEKSRLLSDRFSAERPKGSFSTLEIQRTEQGDSAMYLCASSRTDEKLFFGSGTQLSVL.

The chain is built from TRBV15 and TRBJ1-2; D call uncertain. The germline CDR1 and CDR2 sequences are LNHNV and YYDKDF (reference sequence). V gave up 3 bases and J gave up 0 bases, with 5 bases separating them. This CDR3 has 13 amino acids. CDR3 sequence reads: CATSRAANYGYTF. The CDR3 nucleotides are TGTGCCACCAGCAGGGCCGCTAACTATGGCTACACCTTC.